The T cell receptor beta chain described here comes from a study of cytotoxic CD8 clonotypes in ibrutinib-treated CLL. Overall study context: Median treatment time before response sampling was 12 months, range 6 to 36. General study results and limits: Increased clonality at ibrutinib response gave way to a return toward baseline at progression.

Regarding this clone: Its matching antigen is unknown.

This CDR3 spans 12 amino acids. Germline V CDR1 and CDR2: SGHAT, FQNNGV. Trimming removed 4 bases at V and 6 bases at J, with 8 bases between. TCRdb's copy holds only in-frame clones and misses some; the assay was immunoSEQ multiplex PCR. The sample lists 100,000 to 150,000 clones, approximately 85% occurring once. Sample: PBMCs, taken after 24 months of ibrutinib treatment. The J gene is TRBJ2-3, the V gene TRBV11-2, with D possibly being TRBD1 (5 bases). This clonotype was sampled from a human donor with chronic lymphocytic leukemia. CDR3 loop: CASSSPGDTQYF. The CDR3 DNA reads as TGTGCCAGCAGCTCGCCAGGGGATACGCAGTATTTT.